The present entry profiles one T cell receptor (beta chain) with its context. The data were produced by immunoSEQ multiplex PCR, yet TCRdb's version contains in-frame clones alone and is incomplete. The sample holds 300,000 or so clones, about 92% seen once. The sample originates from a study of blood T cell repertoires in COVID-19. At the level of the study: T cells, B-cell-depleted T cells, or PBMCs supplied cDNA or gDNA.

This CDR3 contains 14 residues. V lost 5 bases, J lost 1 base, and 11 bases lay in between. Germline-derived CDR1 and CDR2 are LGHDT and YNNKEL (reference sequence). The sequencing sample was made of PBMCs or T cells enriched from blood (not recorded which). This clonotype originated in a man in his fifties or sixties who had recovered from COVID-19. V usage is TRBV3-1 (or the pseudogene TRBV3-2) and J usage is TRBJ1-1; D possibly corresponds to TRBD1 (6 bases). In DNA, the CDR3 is TGTGCCAGCAGCTCACGGACAGAGAACACTGAAGCTTTCTTT. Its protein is CASSSRTENTEAFF.